The 2 T cell receptor beta chains reported below all come from one sample, sequenced in a study of T cell repertoires in cytomegalovirus infection. A single record per CDR3 protein comes from TCRdb applying MiXCR to the reads. The table shows fewer than 900,000 distinct CDR3 sequences, with 25% to 35% occurring only once. These receptors have no known antigen. Material: cultured CD8+ T cells from PBMCs, obtained from culture after CMV antigen stimulation. These TCRs come from a human donor in good health (CMV status not recorded). Some clones in this sample may be carry-over from other donors' samples.

J is TRBJ1-6 and V is TRBV7-3; TRBD1 might be the D (5 bases). The CDR3 covers 12 residues. Germline loops: CDR1 SGHTA, CDR2 FQGTGA. The V gene lost 4 bases and the J gene lost 15 bases, with 13 bases spanning the gap. DNA for the CDR3: TGTGCCAGCAGCTCACCAGGGAGAGGCCTCCACTTT. This translates into CASSSPGRGLHF. Full variable domain (remainder filled in from reference TRBV7-3 and TRBJ1-6): GAGVSQTPSNKVTEKGKYVELRCDPISGHTALYWYRQSLGQGPEFLIYFQGTGAADDSGLPNDRFFAVRPEGSVSTLKIQRTERGDSAVYLCASSSPGRGLHFGNGTRLTVT.

V and J are TRBV7-2 and TRBJ1-1, with D possibly matching TRBD1 (6 bases). This CDR3 spans 17 amino acids. The germline CDR1 and CDR2 sequences are SGHTA and FQGNSA. Trimming shortened V by 1 base and J by 0 bases, and 15 bases separated the two germline ends. The CDR3, as DNA: TGTGCCAGCAGCTTAGTTGCGGGGGCGGCGATGAACACTGAAGCTTTCTTT. Its protein is CASSLVAGAAMNTEAFF.